What follows are 13 T cell receptor beta chains derived from one specimen sequenced in a study of control samples from healthy donors and cancer patients. Assay used: immunoSEQ multiplex PCR; TCRdb lists only in-frame clones, some missing. This sample yields approximately 59,000 clones, of which approximately 87% are seen a single time; roughly 12% belongs to the top ten. Material: PBMCs. The receptors here all came from an older woman with lung cancer.

The V call is TRBV19, the J call TRBJ1-5; 7 nucleotides match TRBD1. This CDR3 is built from 14 residues. Germline trimming cut 2 bases from V and 4 bases from J; bases unmatched to any gene: 2. Looked up from germline, CDR1 is LNHDA and CDR2 is SQIVND (reference sequence). The CDR3 sequence is CASSITGENQPQHF. As DNA, the CDR3 is TGTGCCAGTAGTATAACAGGGGAGAATCAGCCCCAGCATTTT.

The V call is TRBV28, the J call TRBJ2-4; TRBD2 is a possible D gene (5 bases). Trimming removed 2 bases from V and 6 bases from J, with 8 bases in between. In germline, CDR1 is MDHEN, CDR2 SYDVKM. The CDR3 loop spans 13 amino acids. The CDR3 DNA sequence: TGTGCCAGCAGTTTAGGAGGCAGAAACATTCAGTACTTC. It codes for CASSLGGRNIQYF.

This chain links TRBV14 with TRBJ2-5; 9 bases map to TRBD2. The end of the DNA aligns better with TRBJ2-7, so the J call may be wrong. CDR1 and CDR2 (germline): SGHDN, FVKESK. The CDR3 runs 14 residues. CDR3 nucleotides: TGTGCCAGCCAGGGAGCGGGAGGTTGGAACGAGCAGTACTTC. Translated: CASQGAGGWNEQYF.

This rearrangement joins TRBV5-6 to TRBJ1-1; D is possibly TRBD1 (5 bases). CDR3 size: 16 residues. The germline gives CDR1 SGHDT, CDR2 YYEEEE. V dropped 1 base and J dropped 1 base, with 14 bases sitting between them. The CDR3 here is CASSLMGTGPNTEAFF. The CDR3 coding sequence is TGTGCCAGCAGCTTGATGGGGACTGGGCCGAACACTGAAGCTTTCTTT.

The chain is built from TRBV5-8 and TRBJ2-2; D gene unclear. V dropped 2 bases and J dropped 6 bases, with 14 bases sitting between them. Per germline, CDR1 SGHTS and CDR2 YDEGEE. This CDR3 comprises 15 residues. CDR3 residues: CASSFGQLKAGELFF. CDR3 sequence (DNA): TGTGCCAGCAGCTTTGGTCAGCTGAAGGCCGGGGAGCTGTTTTTT.

CDR3 amino acids: CSARGGTEAFF. CDR3 sequence (DNA): TGCAGTGCTAGAGGGGGAACTGAAGCTTTCTTT. The chain joins TRBV20-1 to TRBJ1-1; no firm D call. The V end was cut by 1 base, the J end by 5 bases, with 5 bases between. The CDR3 runs 11 residues. Germline CDR1 and CDR2: DFQATT and SNEGSKA (reference sequence).

The V call is TRBV3-1 (or the pseudogene TRBV3-2), the J call TRBJ1-2; D remains unclear. This CDR3 comprises 11 residues. Trimming shortened V by 4 bases and J by 2 bases, and 2 bases separated the two germline ends. The germline V gene encodes CDR1 LGHDT and CDR2 YNNKEL (reference sequence). CDR3 bases: TGTGCCAGCAGCCTAAACTATGGCTACACCTTC. Amino acids: CASSLNYGYTF.

CDR3 DNA sequence: TGTGCCAGCTCACTCACCCCAGGGGAAATCAGTGGCTACACCTTC. Translating gives CASSLTPGEISGYTF. This chain connects TRBV18 to TRBJ1-2, with D maybe TRBD1 (6 bases). This CDR3 comprises 15 residues. With 4 bases removed from V and 7 bases from J, the gap between germline ends came to 19 bases. Germline V CDR1 and CDR2: KGHSH, LQKENI.

The CDR3 DNA is TGTGCCAGCAGTGAAGGACAGGATTATGAAAAACTGTTTTTT. It specifies CASSEGQDYEKLFF. The gene calls are TRBV2 and TRBJ1-4; possible D gene TRBD1, 6 bases. Trimming took off 1 base at V and 6 bases at J, with 9 bases between the two ends. There are 14 residues in the CDR3. Germline V gives CDR1 SNHLY, CDR2 FYNNEI.

The J gene is TRBJ1-2, the V gene TRBV28, with 7 bases fitting TRBD1. The trim removed 0 bases at V and 6 bases at J, leaving 7 bases unmatched. This CDR3 comprises 15 residues. The germline V gene encodes CDR1 MDHEN and CDR2 SYDVKM. The DNA for the CDR3 is TGTGCCAGCAGTTTATGGACACAGGGGTACGATGGCTACACCTTC. Amino acid sequence: CASSLWTQGYDGYTF.

This chain uses TRBV5-1 with TRBJ2-1, with TRBD2 as a possible D gene (6 bases). Germline CDR1 is SGHRS and CDR2 is YFSETQ. This CDR3 spans 14 amino acids. Trimming removed 3 bases from V and 5 bases from J, with 12 bases in between. The CDR3: CASSYGGGNNEQFF. The CDR3 DNA is TGCGCCAGCAGCTATGGTGGGGGGAACAATGAGCAGTTCTTC. Full variable domain (missing parts from reference TRBV5-1 and TRBJ2-1): KAGVTQTPRYLIKTRGQQVTLSCSPISGHRSVSWYQQTPGQGLQFLFEYFSETQRNKGNFPGRFSGRQFSNSRSEMNVSTLELGDSALYLCASSYGGGNNEQFFGPGTRLTVL.

The rearrangement joins TRBV5-6 to TRBJ2-1; 8 bases align to TRBD2. With 0 bases clipped from V and 6 bases from J, the junction kept 5 bases outside the gene matches. This CDR3 is built from 15 residues. Per germline, CDR1 SGHDT and CDR2 YYEEEE. The CDR3 nucleotides read TGTGCCAGCAGCTTGGTGCGGGGGGACGGCAATGAGCAGTTCTTC. Its translation is CASSLVRGDGNEQFF.

The CDR3 nucleotides read TGTGCCAGCAGCTTGGGAGGGATCTCCTATAGGAGAGATGGCTACACCTTC. It yields the protein CASSLGGISYRRDGYTF. This chain uses TRBV5-6 with TRBJ1-2; D unclear. Deletions cut 0 bases from V and 6 bases from J, with 21 bases between. The CDR3 runs to 17 residues. From germline, CDR1 is SGHDT and CDR2 YYEEEE.